These 10 T cell receptor beta chains were all obtained from the same sample, sequenced in a study of blood T cell repertoires in COVID-19. Repertoires were generated with immunoSEQ multiplex PCR, while TCRdb's copy carries only in-frame clones and drops some. The sample has more than 200,000 clones, around 86% seen once. Specimen: peripheral blood. Receptors were obtained from a woman aged 45-59 years with COVID-19, enrolled during active disease.

The rearrangement links TRBV11-3 to TRBJ2-1; the D gene is possibly TRBD1 (5 bases). Trimming removed 0 bases at V and 6 bases at J, with 18 bases between. CDR1 is SGHNT and CDR2 is YENEEA in the germline V gene. This CDR3 is built from 17 residues. In nucleotides, the CDR3 is TGTGCCAGCAGCTTAGATAGGGGTCGCCTGATAGTCAATGAGCAGTTCTTC. Protein: CASSLDRGRLIVNEQFF. The whole variable domain, remainder taken from reference TRBV11-3 and TRBJ2-1, is EAGVVQSPRYKIIEKKQPVAFWCNPISGHNTLYWYLQNLGQGPELLIRYENEEAVDDSQLPKDRFSAERLKGVDSTLKIQPAELGDSAVYLCASSLDRGRLIVNEQFFGPGTRLTVL.

This clone occurred many times. CDR3: CAISDPRQGADEQYV. The CDR3 DNA reads TGTGCCATCAGTGACCCTCGACAGGGGGCAGACGAGCAGTACGTC. The chain recombines TRBV10-3 with TRBJ2-7; TRBD1 agrees at 10 bases. Looked up from germline, CDR1 is ENHRY and CDR2 is SYGVKD. The CDR3 loop spans 15 amino acids. V lost 3 bases to trimming and J lost 5 bases; unmatched junction nucleotides: 7.

The CDR3 here is CASSISGQTNTEAFF. The CDR3 DNA reads TGTGCCAGTAGTATCTCTGGGCAAACGAACACTGAAGCTTTCTTT. The chain carries TRBV19 and TRBJ1-1; D ambiguous. Germline lookup yields CDR1 LNHDA and CDR2 SQIVND (reference sequence). The CDR3 spans 15 residues. V was cut by 3 bases and J by 1 base, with 12 bases left in between. Filled out from reference TRBV19 and TRBJ1-1, the complete variable domain reads DGGITQSPKYLFRKEGQNVTLSCEQNLNHDAMYWYRQDPGQGLRLIYYSQIVNDFQKGDIAEGYSVSREKKESFPLTVTSAQKNPTAFYLCASSISGQTNTEAFFGQGTRLTVV.

With respect to this clone: One junction end disagrees with the germline gene, perhaps due to a read error. V is TRBV20-1 and J is TRBJ2-3, with 7 bases that match TRBD1. This CDR3 spans 14 amino acids. Germline lookup yields CDR1 DFQATT and CDR2 SNEGSKA (reference sequence). The CDR3 is CSASGRLGQASLIF. Written as DNA, the CDR3 is TGCAGTGCTAGTGGCAGACTTGGACAGGCTTCGCTCATTTTT.

This rearrangement joins TRBV4-1 to TRBJ1-5; D not certain. The CDR3 totals 17 residues. Trimming pared 1 base from V and 1 base from J, leaving 14 bases between. Looked up from germline, CDR1 is MGHRA and CDR2 is YSYEKL. This CDR3 is CASSQVDMGLSNQPQHF. CDR3 bases: TGCGCCAGCAGCCAAGTAGACATGGGTTTAAGCAATCAGCCCCAGCATTTT.

The rearrangement uses TRBV10-2 and TRBJ1-4, with D possibly TRBD1 on 6 matching bases. CDR1 and CDR2 from the germline V gene are WSHSY and SAAADI. The length of the CDR3 is 16 residues. Trimming stripped 3 bases from V and 8 bases from J, with 19 bases between. CDR3 nucleotide sequence: TGCGCCAGCAGTGAACGTTTAATAGGACAGAAAGAAAAACTGTTTTTT. Translation: CASSERLIGQKEKLFF.

The CDR3: CASSPVRYNEQFF. CDR3 bases: TGCGCCAGCAGCCCCGTGCGATACAATGAGCAGTTCTTC. This chain connects TRBV4-1 to TRBJ2-1; D remains ambiguous. Germline CDR1 and CDR2: MGHRA and YSYEKL. The ends were cut back, 4 bases at V and 4 bases at J, with 8 bases in the middle. CDR3 length: 13 amino acids.

This clone came up a few times. The J gene is TRBJ2-2, the V gene TRBV2; TRBD2 is a possible D gene (5 bases). The CDR3 spans 15 residues. Trimming took 2 bases from V and 4 from J, leaving 11 bases between them. CDR1 is SNHLY and CDR2 is FYNNEI in the germline V gene. The CDR3 protein is CASSEPPRGTGELFF. CDR3 sequence (DNA): TGTGCCAGCAGTGAACCTCCCCGGGGCACCGGGGAGCTGTTTTTT.

This clone was seen a single time. The chain is built from TRBV4-1 and TRBJ2-2, with D possibly matching TRBD2 (6 bases). This CDR3 region has 17 residues. In germline, CDR1 is MGHRA, CDR2 YSYEKL. The germline V and J ends were trimmed by 3 bases and 4 bases, with 18 bases remaining between them. This chain's CDR3 is CASSHIPGGPSTGELFF. CDR3 nucleotides: TGCGCCAGCAGCCATATCCCAGGAGGGCCCTCCACCGGGGAGCTGTTTTTT.

There are a few counts of this clone. The rearrangement uses TRBV28 and TRBJ2-1; 8 nucleotides align to TRBD2. V was pared by 8 bases and J by 3 bases, with 12 bases of the junction left unmatched. The length of the CDR3 is 16 residues. Germline V gives CDR1 MDHEN, CDR2 SYDVKM. The CDR3: CASARGGALFYNEQFF. The CDR3 region has the DNA TGTGCCAGCGCACGGGGGGGGGCCCTCTTCTACAATGAGCAGTTCTTC.